This TCR beta chain was recovered during a study of cytomegalovirus exposure and HLA in healthy donors. Trimming cost V 4 bases and J 3 bases; bases outside gene matches: 6. This CDR3 has 16 amino acids. CDR1 and CDR2 (germline): KGHSH, LQKENI. Overall study results and limits: Many donors shared some public TCRs, even though most TCR sequences were rare.

PCR was performed using 60 Vbeta and 13 Jbeta primers. Authors' analysis steps: In a later analysis, of 79 million or so unique beta chains, roughly 10 million appeared in at least two donors. Libraries were prepared by immunoSEQ multiplex PCR; TCRdb keeps only in-frame clonotypes and omits some of them. For V, J and clone size, that table is used; D and trimming come from the DNA. This sample carries some 120,000 clones, approximately 80% of them seen once, and the ten largest clones take around 9.9%. Concerning this clone itself: Its antigen is unidentified.

The J gene is TRBJ2-1, the V gene TRBV18, with 10 bases fitting TRBD2. Source material: PBMCs. This sequence originates from a man younger than 45 in good health and CMV-seropositive. The CDR3 is CASSLAGGDVYNEQFF. CDR3 nucleotides: TGTGCCAGCTCACTAGCGGGAGGAGACGTCTACAATGAGCAGTTCTTC.